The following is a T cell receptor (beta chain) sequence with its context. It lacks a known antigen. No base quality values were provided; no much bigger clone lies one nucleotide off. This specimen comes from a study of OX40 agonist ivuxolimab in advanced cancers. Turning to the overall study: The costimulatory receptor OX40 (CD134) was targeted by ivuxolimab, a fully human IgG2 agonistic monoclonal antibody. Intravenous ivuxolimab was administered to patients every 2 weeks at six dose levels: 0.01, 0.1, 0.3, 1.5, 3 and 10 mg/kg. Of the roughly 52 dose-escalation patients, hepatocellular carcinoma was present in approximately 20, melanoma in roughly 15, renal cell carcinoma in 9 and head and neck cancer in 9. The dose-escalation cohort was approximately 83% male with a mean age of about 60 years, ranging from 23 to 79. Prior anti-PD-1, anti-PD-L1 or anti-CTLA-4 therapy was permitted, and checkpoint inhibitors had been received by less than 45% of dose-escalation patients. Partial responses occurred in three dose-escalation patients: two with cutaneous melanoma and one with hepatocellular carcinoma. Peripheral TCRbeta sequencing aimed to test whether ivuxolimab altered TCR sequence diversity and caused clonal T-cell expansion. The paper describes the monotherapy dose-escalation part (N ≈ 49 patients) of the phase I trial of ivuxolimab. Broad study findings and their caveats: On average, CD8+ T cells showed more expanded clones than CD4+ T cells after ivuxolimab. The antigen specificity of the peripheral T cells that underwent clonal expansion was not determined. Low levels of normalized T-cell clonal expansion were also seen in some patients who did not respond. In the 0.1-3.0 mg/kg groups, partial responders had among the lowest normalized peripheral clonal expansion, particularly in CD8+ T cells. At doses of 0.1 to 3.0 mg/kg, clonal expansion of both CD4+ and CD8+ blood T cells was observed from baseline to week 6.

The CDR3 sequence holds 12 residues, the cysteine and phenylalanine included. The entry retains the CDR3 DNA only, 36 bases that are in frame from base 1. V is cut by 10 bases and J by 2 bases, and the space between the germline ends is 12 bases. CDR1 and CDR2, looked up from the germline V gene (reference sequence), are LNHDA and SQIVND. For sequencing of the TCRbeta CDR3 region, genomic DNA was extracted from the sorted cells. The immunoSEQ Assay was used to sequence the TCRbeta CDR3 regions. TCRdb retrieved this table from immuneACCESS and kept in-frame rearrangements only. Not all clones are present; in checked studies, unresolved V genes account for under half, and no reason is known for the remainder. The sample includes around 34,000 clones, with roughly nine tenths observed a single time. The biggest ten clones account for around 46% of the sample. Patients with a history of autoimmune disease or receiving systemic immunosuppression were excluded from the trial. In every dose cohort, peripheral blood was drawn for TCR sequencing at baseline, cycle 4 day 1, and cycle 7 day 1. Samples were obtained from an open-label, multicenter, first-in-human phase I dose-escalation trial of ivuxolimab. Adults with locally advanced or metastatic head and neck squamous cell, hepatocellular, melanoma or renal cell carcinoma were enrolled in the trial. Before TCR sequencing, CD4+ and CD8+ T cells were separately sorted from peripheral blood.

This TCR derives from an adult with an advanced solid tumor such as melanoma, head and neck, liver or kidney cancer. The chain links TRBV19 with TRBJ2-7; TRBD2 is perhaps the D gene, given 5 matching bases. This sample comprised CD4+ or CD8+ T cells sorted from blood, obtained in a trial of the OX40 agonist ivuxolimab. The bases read TGTGCCATCCTTCCGGGGACCTACGAGCAGTACTTC. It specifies CAILPGTYEQYF.